The clone carrying this T cell receptor beta chain was found a few times. Its specificity is unknown. The sample is drawn from a study of spatial heterogeneity in lung cancer. Study-wide points: There were more appearances of ubiquitous expanded tumor TCRs in blood at resection than at follow-up.

V lost 3 bases, J lost 2 bases, and 14 bases lay in between. There are 16 residues in the CDR3. From germline, CDR1 is DFQATT and CDR2 SNEGSKA (reference sequence). Individual TCR cDNA molecules each bore their own unique molecular identifier. Via MiXCR, TCRdb re-called the 5' RACE reads, giving one row per CDR3 protein. Of some 47,000 distinct CDR3 sequences listed, 7.5% to 9% are singletons. Time point: sample taken at primary tumor resection. The sequenced material consisted of unsorted whole RNA from tumor, nontumor lung or frozen PBMC. The donors, about 78 patients with untreated early-stage non-small cell lung cancer, provided the samples.

This specimen was PBMCs, taken at surgery. The chain combines TRBV20-1 with TRBJ2-6; tentatively, D is TRBD2 (6 bases). The receptor was isolated from a female donor with early-stage non-small cell lung cancer. CDR3 protein: CSASRSQRAGANVLTF. CDR3 nucleotides: TGCAGTGCTAGTAGGTCTCAGCGGGCTGGGGCCAACGTCCTGACTTTC.